Following are 16 T cell receptor beta chains from one sample sequenced in a study of cytomegalovirus exposure and HLA in healthy donors. The repertoire was sequenced with immunoSEQ multiplex PCR; TCRdb's copy has only in-frame clones and lacks some. The sample lists roughly 150,000 clones; about 86% were seen once. Specimen: PBMCs. All receptors derive from a woman younger than 45 in good health and CMV-seronegative.

CDR3 residues: CASSDLRQSNEKLFF. Written as DNA, the CDR3 is TGTGCCAGCAGTGATCTCCGACAGTCTAATGAAAAACTGTTTTTT. The rearrangement uses TRBV2 and TRBJ1-4; TRBD1 might be the D (5 bases). The germline V and J ends were trimmed by 3 bases and 3 bases, with 11 bases remaining between them. Germline V gene lookup returns CDR1 SNHLY and CDR2 FYNNEI. The CDR3 sequence is 15 residues long. Together with reference TRBV2 and TRBJ1-4, the CDR3 gives the full variable domain: EPEVTQTPSHQVTQMGQEVILRCVPISNHLYFYWYRQILGQKVEFLVSFYNNEISEKSEIFDDQFSVERPDGSNFTLKIRSTKLEDSAMYFCASSDLRQSNEKLFFGSGTQLSVL.

The chain couples TRBV5-1 to TRBJ2-7, with no clear D. Looked up from germline, CDR1 is SGHRS and CDR2 is YFSETQ. Deletions cut 5 bases from V and 0 bases from J, with 12 bases between. CDR3 length: 14 residues. CDR3 sequence reads: CASSTEISSYEQYF. In DNA, the CDR3 is TGCGCCAGCAGTACAGAGATTAGCTCCTACGAGCAGTACTTC.

This clone occurred once. This chain links TRBV4-1 with TRBJ2-3; 14 bases match TRBD2. With 4 bases clipped from V and 2 bases from J, the junction kept 8 bases outside the gene matches. The germline V gene has CDR1 MGHRA and CDR2 YSYEKL. CDR3 length equals 18 residues. DNA for the CDR3: TGCGCCAGCAGCCGCGAACGGACTAGCGGGGGGCCCACAGATACGCAGTATTTT. Translating it yields CASSRERTSGGPTDTQYF.

The genes are TRBV6-1 and TRBJ1-6; D not resolved. The CDR3 spans 13 residues. From germline, CDR1 is MNHNS and CDR2 SASEGT. V was cut by 3 bases and J by 11 bases, with 11 bases left in between. CDR3 sequence: CASSEAGRAPLHF. Written as DNA, the CDR3 is TGTGCCAGCAGTGAGGCAGGCCGGGCACCCCTCCACTTT.

The sample holds one count of this clone. The rearrangement links TRBV6-5 to TRBJ2-7; 7 bases are shared with TRBD1. Germline lookup yields CDR1 MNHEY and CDR2 SVGAGI. The CDR3 loop spans 15 amino acids. V lost 0 bases, J lost 3 bases, and 5 bases stayed unmatched. The chain's CDR3 is CASSYSNRGLYEQYF. The CDR3, as DNA: TGTGCCAGCAGTTACTCGAACAGGGGCCTCTACGAGCAGTACTTC.

The V and J genes are TRBV21-1 and TRBJ2-1; TRBD1 is the table's D call and was not checked against the DNA. TRBV21-1 is listed as a pseudogene. The CDR3 sequence is 14 residues long. The DNA for the CDR3 is TGTGCCAGCAGCAAGACAGGATTCTACAATGAGCAGTTCTTC. Translated, it gives CASSKTGFYNEQFF.

J is TRBJ1-1 and V is TRBV5-1; unclear D gene. The CDR3 extends over 14 amino acids. Germline V lookup: CDR1 SGHRS, CDR2 YFSETQ. V was pared by 0 bases and J by 1 base, with 7 bases between. Written as DNA, the CDR3 is TGCGCCAGCAGCTTGGTGGTGGGGAACACTGAAGCTTTCTTT. As protein: CASSLVVGNTEAFF.

V gene TRBV28 combines with J gene TRBJ2-7; 8 positions match TRBD1. The CDR3 sequence is 15 residues long. The ends lost 2 bases at V and 5 bases at J; junction bases unmatched: 8. Germline CDR1 and CDR2: MDHEN and SYDVKM. The CDR3 reads CASSLMDRDIHEQYF. The DNA of the CDR3 is TGTGCCAGCAGTTTAATGGACAGGGATATCCACGAGCAGTACTTC. Full variable domain (rest looked up from reference TRBV28 and TRBJ2-7): DVKVTQSSRYLVKRTGEKVFLECVQDMDHENMFWYRQDPGLGLRLIYFSYDVKMKEKGDIPEGYSVSREKKERFSLILESASTNQTSMYLCASSLMDRDIHEQYFGPGTRLTVT.

This chain links TRBV25-1 with TRBJ1-3; tentatively, D is TRBD1 (6 bases). The germline V and J ends were trimmed by 7 bases and 0 bases, with 16 bases remaining between them. The length of the CDR3 is 16 residues. Germline V CDR1 and CDR2: MGHDK, SYGVNS. The CDR3 loop is CASTGQRGSSGNTIYF. The CDR3 DNA follows: TGTGCCAGCACGGGACAAAGAGGAAGCTCTGGAAACACCATATATTTT.

The J gene is TRBJ1-2, the V gene TRBV28; 7 nucleotides align to TRBD1. Germline V gives CDR1 MDHEN, CDR2 SYDVKM. The CDR3 extends over 16 amino acids. V shed 8 bases, J shed 6 bases, and the junction held 18 bases outside the gene matches. CDR3 sequence: CASETPPQAGGDGYTF. CDR3 nucleotides: TGTGCCAGCGAAACCCCCCCGCAAGCAGGGGGTGATGGCTACACCTTC.

This rearrangement joins TRBV10-3 to TRBJ2-7; D might be TRBD1 or TRBD2, each matching 5 bases. The germline gives CDR1 ENHRY, CDR2 SYGVKD. This CDR3 is 14 amino acids long. The V gene lost 10 bases and the J gene lost 3 bases, with 19 bases spanning the gap. The CDR3 sequence is CATEPEPGRYEQYF. The CDR3 DNA is TGTGCCACAGAACCAGAGCCGGGACGCTACGAGCAGTACTTC.

The chain couples TRBV2 to TRBJ2-1; 7 positions agree with TRBD2. Germline V gives CDR1 SNHLY, CDR2 FYNNEI. CDR3 length: 16 amino acids. V was pared by 3 bases and J by 8 bases, with 13 bases of the junction left unmatched. The CDR3 DNA sequence: TGTGCCAGCAGTGAGACGAGGACTAGTGGATTCGATGAGCAGTTCTTC. This gives the protein CASSETRTSGFDEQFF.

The sample holds a few counts of this clone. J is TRBJ1-2 and V is TRBV5-6; D might be TRBD1 (6 bases). The germline CDR1 and CDR2 sequences are SGHDT and YYEEEE. This CDR3 contains 15 residues. V gave up 4 bases and J gave up 4 bases, with 17 bases separating them. CDR3 nucleotide sequence: TGTGCCAGCAGCGACGACGTGGGGGGCGGCTATGGCTACACCTTC. Amino acid sequence: CASSDDVGGGYGYTF.

This clone has just one count. The V and J genes are TRBV20-1 and TRBJ2-6; D gene unclear. Per the germline V gene, CDR1 is DFQATT and CDR2 is SNEGSKA (reference sequence). This CDR3 is 11 amino acids long. The DNA for the CDR3 is TGCGCCGTGGGAGGGGCCAACGTCCTGACTTTC. Its translation is CAVGGANVLTF.

The chain is built from TRBV4-2 and TRBJ2-1, with 10 bases aligning to TRBD2. The CDR3 is made up of 18 amino acids. Germline assignment: CDR1 LGHNA and CDR2 YNFKEQ. J was trimmed by 10 bases and V by 4 bases; bases with no gene match: 19. In nucleotides, the CDR3 is TGTGCCAGCAGCCCGCGGTCCGGGACTAGCGCGGTCATGGGGGAGCAGTTCTTC. It encodes CASSPRSGTSAVMGEQFF.

V and J are TRBV30 and TRBJ2-3; D is undetermined. This CDR3 has 11 amino acids. Germline CDR1 reads GTSNPN; CDR2 reads SVGIG (reference sequence). The V and J ends lost 2 bases and 4 bases respectively, with 4 bases between them. CDR3 sequence reads: CAWSLPDTQYF. DNA for the CDR3: TGTGCCTGGAGTCTACCAGATACGCAGTATTTT.